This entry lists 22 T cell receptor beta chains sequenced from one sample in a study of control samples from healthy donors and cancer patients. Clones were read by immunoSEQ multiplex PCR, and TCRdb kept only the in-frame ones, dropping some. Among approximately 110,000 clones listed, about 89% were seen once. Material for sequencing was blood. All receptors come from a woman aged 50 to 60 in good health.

CDR3 loop: CASSYSASGSYNEQFF. The CDR3 nucleotides read TGTGCCAGCAGTTACTCGGCTAGCGGGTCCTACAATGAGCAGTTCTTC. The rearrangement links TRBV6-5 to TRBJ2-1; TRBD2 matches 8 bases. The junction had 2 bases not matched to a gene; V was cut back by 0 bases and J by 1 base. The CDR3 length is 16 residues. Germline CDR1 MNHEY, CDR2 SVGAGI.

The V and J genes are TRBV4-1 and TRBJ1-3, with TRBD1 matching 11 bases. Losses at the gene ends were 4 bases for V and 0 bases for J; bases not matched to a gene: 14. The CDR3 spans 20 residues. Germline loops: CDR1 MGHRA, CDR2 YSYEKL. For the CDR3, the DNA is TGCGCCAGCAGCCGAATCCCGGGACAGGGGGTCAAGGGCTCTGGAAACACCATATATTTT. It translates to CASSRIPGQGVKGSGNTIYF.

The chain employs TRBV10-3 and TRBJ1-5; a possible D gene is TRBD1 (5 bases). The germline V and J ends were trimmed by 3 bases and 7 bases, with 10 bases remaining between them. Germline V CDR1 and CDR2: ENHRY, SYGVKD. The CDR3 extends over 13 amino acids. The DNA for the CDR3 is TGTGCCATCAGTGAAGGGGAGGGCCAGCCCCAGCATTTT. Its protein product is CAISEGEGQPQHF.

The CDR3 DNA reads TGTGCCAGCACCGGGAACGGACAGGTGGAAGCAGATACGCAGTATTTT. Its protein product is CASTGNGQVEADTQYF. V gene TRBV21-1 combines with J gene TRBJ2-3; TRBD1 is taken as the D call from the table, unchecked against the DNA. TRBV21-1 is noted as a pseudogene. The CDR3 has 16 residues.

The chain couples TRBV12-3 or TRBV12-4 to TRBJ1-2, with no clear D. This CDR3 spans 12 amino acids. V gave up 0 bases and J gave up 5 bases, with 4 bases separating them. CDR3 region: CASSLAEYGYTF. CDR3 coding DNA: TGTGCCAGCAGTTTAGCGGAGTATGGCTACACCTTC.

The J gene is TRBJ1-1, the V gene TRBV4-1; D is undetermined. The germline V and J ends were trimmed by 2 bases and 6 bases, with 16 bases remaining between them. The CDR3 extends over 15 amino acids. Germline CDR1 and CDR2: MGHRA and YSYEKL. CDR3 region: CASSQTITRVSEAFF. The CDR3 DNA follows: TGCGCCAGCAGCCAAACCATAACCCGCGTCTCTGAAGCTTTCTTT.

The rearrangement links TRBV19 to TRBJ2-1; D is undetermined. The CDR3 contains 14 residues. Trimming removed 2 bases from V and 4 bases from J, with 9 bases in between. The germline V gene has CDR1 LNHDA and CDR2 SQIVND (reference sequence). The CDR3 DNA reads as TGTGCCAGTAGTATATTCACTCAATACAATGAGCAGTTCTTC. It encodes CASSIFTQYNEQFF.

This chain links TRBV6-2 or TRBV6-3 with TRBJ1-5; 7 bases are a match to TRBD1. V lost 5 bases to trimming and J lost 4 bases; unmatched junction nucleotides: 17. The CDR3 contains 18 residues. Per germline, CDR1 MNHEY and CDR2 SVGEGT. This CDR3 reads CASSRSPLEGASNQPQHF. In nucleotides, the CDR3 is TGTGCCAGCAGTAGGAGCCCTCTTGAGGGGGCCTCGAATCAGCCCCAGCATTTT.

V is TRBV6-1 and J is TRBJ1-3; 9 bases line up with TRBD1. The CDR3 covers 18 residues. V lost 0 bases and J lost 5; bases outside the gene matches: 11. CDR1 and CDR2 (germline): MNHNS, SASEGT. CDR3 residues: CASSEASSGTGPRNTIYF. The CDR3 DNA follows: TGTGCCAGCAGTGAAGCTTCGTCCGGGACAGGGCCCAGAAACACCATATATTTT.

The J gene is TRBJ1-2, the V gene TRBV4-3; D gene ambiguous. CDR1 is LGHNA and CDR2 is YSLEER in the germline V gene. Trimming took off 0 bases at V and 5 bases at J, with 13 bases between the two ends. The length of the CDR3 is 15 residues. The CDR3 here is CASSQDPEQFYGYTF. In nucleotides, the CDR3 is TGCGCCAGCAGCCAAGATCCAGAGCAGTTTTATGGCTACACCTTC.

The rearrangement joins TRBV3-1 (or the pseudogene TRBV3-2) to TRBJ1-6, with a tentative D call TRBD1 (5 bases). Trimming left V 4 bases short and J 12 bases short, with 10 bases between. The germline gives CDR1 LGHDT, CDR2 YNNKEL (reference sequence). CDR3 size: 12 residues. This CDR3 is CASSLYQGPLHF. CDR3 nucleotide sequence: TGTGCCAGCAGCCTCTACCAGGGACCCCTCCACTTT.

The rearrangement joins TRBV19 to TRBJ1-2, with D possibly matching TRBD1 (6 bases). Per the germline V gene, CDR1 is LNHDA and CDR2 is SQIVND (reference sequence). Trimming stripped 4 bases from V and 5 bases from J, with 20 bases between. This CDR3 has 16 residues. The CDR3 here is CASSRTHGGAKYGYTF. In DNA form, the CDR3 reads TGTGCCAGTAGTAGAACCCACGGGGGCGCGAAGTATGGCTACACCTTC.

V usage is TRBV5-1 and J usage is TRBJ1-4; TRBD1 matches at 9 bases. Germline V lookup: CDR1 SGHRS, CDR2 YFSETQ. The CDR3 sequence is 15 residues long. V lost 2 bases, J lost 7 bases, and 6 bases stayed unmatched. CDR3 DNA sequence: TGCGCCAGCAGCTTACTTGGGACAGGGAGTGAAAAACTGTTTTTT. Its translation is CASSLLGTGSEKLFF.

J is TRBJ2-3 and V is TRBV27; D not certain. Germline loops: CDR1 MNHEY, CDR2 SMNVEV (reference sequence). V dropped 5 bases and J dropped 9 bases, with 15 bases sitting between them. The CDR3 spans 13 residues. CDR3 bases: TGTGCCAGCAGTACCCCCCGCCCCGGGACGCAGTATTTT. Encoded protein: CASSTPRPGTQYF.

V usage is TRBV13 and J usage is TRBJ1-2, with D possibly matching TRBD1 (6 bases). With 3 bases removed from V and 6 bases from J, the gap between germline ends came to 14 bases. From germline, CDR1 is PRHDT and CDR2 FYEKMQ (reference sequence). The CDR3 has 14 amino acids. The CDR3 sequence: CASSLGGASNGYTF. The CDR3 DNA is TGTGCCAGCAGCTTGGGGGGCGCGAGTAATGGCTACACCTTC.

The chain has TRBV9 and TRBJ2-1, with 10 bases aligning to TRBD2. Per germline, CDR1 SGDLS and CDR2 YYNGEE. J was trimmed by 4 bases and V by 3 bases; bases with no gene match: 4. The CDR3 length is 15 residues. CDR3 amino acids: CASSATTSGYNEQFF. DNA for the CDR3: TGTGCCAGCAGCGCGACGACTAGCGGGTACAATGAGCAGTTCTTC.

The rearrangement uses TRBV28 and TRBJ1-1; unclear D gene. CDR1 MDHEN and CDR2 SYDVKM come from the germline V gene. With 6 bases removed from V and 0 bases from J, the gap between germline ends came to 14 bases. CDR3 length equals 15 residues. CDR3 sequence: CASSLPAPMNTEAFF. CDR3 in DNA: TGTGCCAGCAGCCTACCAGCACCCATGAACACTGAAGCTTTCTTT.

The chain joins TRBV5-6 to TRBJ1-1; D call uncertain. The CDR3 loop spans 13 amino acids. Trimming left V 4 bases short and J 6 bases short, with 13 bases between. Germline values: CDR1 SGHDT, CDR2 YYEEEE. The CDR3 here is CASSPQGPPEAFF. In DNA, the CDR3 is TGTGCCAGCAGCCCCCAAGGACCCCCTGAAGCTTTCTTT.

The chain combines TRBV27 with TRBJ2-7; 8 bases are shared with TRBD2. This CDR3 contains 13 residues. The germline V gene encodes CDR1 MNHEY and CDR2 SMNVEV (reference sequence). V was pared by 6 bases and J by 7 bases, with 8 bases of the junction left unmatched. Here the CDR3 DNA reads TGTGCCAGCAGGGCCGGGGGGGATTGGGAGCAGTACTTC. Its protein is CASRAGGDWEQYF.

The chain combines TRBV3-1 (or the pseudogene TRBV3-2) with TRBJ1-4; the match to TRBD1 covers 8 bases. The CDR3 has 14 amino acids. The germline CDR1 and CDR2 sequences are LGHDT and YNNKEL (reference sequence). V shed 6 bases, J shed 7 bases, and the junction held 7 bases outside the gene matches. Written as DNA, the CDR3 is TGTGCCAGCAGGGGAGGGACAGGAGTTGAAAAACTGTTTTTT. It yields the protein CASRGGTGVEKLFF.

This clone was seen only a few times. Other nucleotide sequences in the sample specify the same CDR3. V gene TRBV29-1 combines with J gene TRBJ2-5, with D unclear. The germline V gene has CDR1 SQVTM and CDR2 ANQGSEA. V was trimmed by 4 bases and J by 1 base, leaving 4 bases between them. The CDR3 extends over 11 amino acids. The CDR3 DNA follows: TGCAGCGTTGCGGGCCAAGAGACCCAGTACTTC. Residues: CSVAGQETQYF.

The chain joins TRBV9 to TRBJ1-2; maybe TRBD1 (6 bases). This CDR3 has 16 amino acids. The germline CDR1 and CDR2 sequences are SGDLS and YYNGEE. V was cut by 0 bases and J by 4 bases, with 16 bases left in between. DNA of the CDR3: TGTGCCAGCAGCGTAGATAGGGCTACAGGGCCCTATGGCTACACCTTC. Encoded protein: CASSVDRATGPYGYTF.